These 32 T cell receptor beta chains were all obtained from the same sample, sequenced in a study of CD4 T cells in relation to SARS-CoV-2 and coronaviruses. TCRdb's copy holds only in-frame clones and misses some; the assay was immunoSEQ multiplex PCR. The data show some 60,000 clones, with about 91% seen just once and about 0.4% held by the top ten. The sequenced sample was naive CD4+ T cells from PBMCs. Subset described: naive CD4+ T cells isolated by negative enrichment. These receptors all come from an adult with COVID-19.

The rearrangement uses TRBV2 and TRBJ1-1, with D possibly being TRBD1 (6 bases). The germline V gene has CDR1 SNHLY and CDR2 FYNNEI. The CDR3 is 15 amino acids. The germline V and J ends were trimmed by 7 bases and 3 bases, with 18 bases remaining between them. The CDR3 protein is CASKGGGGRDTEAFF. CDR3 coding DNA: TGTGCCAGCAAGGGGGGTGGGGGGCGCGACACTGAAGCTTTCTTT.

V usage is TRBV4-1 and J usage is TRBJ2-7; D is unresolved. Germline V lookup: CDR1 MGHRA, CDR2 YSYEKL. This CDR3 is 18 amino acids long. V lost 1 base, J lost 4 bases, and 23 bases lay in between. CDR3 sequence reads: CASSQGPAVKTPNYEQYF. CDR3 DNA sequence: TGCGCCAGCAGCCAAGGGCCAGCAGTCAAAACACCCAATTACGAGCAGTACTTC.

CDR3 sequence: CASSQDFGNTEAFF. CDR3 sequence (DNA): TGTGCCAGCAGCCAAGACTTTGGGAACACTGAAGCTTTCTTT. This sequence joins TRBV3-1 (or the pseudogene TRBV3-2) and TRBJ1-1; D gene unclear. The CDR3 runs to 14 residues. Germline V gene lookup returns CDR1 LGHDT and CDR2 YNNKEL (reference sequence). With 0 bases removed from V and 1 base from J, the gap between germline ends came to 6 bases.

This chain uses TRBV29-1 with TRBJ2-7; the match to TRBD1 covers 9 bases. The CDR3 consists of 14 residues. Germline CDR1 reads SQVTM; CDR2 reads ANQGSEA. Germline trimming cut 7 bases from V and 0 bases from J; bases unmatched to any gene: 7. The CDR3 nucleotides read TGCAGCGCCCGGACAGGGGCAAGCTCCTACGAGCAGTACTTC. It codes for CSARTGASSYEQYF.

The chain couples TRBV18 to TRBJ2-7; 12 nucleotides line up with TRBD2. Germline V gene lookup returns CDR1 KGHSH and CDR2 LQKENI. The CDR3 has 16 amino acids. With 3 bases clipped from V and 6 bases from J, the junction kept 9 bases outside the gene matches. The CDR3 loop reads CASSPPGLAGGSEQYF. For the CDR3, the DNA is TGTGCCAGCTCACCCCCGGGGCTAGCGGGAGGGAGCGAGCAGTACTTC.

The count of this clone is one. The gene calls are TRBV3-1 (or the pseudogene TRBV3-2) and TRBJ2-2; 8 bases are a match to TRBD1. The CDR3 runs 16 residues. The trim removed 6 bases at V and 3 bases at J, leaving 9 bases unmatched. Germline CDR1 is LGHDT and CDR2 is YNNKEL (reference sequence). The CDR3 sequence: CASSKQGAQDTGELFF. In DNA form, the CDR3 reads TGTGCCAGCAGTAAGCAGGGGGCCCAGGACACCGGGGAGCTGTTTTTT.

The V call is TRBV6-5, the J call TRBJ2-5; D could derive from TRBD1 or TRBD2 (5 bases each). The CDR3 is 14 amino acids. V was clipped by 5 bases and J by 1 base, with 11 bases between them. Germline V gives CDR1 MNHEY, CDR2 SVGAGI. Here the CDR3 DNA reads TGTGCCAGCAGTCGGGACGGAGCCCAAGAGACCCAGTACTTC. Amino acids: CASSRDGAQETQYF.

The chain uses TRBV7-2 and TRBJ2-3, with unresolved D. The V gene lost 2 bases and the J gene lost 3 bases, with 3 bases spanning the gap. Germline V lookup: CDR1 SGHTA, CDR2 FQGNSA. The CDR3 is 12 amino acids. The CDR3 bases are TGTGCCAGCAGCTTAATTACAGATACGCAGTATTTT. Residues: CASSLITDTQYF.

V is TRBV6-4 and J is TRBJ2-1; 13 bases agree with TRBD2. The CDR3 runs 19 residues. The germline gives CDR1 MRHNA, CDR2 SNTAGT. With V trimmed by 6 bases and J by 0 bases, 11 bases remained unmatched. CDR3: CASSHPGLAGLSSYNEQFF. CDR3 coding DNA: TGTGCCAGCAGCCACCCGGGACTAGCGGGACTCAGCTCCTACAATGAGCAGTTCTTC.

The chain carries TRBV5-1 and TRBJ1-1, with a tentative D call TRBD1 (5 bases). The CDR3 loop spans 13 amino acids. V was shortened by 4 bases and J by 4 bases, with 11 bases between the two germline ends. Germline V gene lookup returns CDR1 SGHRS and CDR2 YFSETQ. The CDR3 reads CASSGHRSTEAFF. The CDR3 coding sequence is TGCGCCAGCAGCGGACACAGGTCCACTGAAGCTTTCTTT.

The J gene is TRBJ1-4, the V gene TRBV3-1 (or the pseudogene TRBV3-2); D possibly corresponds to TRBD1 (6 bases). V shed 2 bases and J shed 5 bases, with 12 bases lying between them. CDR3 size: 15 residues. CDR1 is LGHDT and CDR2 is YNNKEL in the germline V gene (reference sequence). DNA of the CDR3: TGTGCCAGCAGCCAACAGGGGAGTTTGAATGAAAAACTGTTTTTT. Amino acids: CASSQQGSLNEKLFF.

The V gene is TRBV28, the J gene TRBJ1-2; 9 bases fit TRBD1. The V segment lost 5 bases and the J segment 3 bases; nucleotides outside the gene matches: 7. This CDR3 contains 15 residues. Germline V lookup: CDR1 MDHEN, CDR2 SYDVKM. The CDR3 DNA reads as TGTGCCAGCAGTCCGACAGGGGGTGTGGACTATGGCTACACCTTC. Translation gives CASSPTGGVDYGYTF.

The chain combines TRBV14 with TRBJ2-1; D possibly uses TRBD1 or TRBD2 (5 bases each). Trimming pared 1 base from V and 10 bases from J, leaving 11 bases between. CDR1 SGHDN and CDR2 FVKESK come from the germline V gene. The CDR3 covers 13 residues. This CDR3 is CASSQVRGGEQFF. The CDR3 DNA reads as TGTGCCAGCAGCCAAGTTCGGGGCGGGGAGCAGTTCTTC.

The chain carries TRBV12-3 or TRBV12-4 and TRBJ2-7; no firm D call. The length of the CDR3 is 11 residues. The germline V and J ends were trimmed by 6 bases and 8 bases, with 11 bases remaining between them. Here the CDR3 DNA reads TGTGCCAGCAGCGCCCGGACGAAGCAGTACTTC. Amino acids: CASSARTKQYF.

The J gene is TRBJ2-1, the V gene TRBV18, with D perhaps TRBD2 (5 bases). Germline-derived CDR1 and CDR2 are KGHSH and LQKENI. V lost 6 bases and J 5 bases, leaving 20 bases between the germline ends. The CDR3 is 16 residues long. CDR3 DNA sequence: TGTGCCAGCTCCCCTGGCCTCCGGGAAGTTAACAATGAGCAGTTCTTC. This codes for CASSPGLREVNNEQFF.

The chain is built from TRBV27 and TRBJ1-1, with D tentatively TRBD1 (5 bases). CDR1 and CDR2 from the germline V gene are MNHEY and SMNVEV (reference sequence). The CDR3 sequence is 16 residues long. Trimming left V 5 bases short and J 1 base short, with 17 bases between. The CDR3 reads CASSPIPDGQNTEAFF. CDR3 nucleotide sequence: TGTGCCAGCAGTCCGATACCAGACGGACAGAACACTGAAGCTTTCTTT.

CDR3 loop: CASSLDQAAQYF. The CDR3 nucleotides read TGCGCCAGCAGCTTGGACCAGGCGGCCCAGTACTTC. The V and J genes are TRBV5-1 and TRBJ2-5; no clear D gene. V lost 0 bases and J 9 bases, leaving 9 bases between the germline ends. This CDR3 is built from 12 residues. In germline, CDR1 is SGHRS, CDR2 YFSETQ.

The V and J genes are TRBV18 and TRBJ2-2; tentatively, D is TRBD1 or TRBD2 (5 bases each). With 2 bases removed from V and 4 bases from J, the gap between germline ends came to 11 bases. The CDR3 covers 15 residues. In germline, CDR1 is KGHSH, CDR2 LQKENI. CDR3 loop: CASSPVVGGTGELFF. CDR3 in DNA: TGTGCCAGCTCACCAGTGGTTGGGGGCACCGGGGAGCTGTTTTTT.

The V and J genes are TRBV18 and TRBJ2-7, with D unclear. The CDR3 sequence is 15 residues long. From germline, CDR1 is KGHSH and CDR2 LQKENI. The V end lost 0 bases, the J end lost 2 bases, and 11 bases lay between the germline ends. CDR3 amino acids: CASSPPYPEAYEQYF. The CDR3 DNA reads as TGTGCCAGCTCACCACCCTATCCGGAAGCCTACGAGCAGTACTTC.

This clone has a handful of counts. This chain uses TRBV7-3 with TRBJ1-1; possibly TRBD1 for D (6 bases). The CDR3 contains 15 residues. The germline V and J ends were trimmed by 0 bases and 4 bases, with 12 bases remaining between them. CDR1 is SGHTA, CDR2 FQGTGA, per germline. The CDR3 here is CASSLTGGLGTEAFF. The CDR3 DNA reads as TGTGCCAGCAGCTTAACTGGGGGCTTGGGCACTGAAGCTTTCTTT.

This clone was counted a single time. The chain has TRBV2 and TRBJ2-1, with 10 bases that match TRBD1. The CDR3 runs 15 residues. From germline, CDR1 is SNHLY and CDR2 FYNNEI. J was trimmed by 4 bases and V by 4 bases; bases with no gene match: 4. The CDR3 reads CASSVGTGVYNEQFF. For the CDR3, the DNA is TGTGCCAGCAGTGTCGGGACAGGGGTATACAATGAGCAGTTCTTC.

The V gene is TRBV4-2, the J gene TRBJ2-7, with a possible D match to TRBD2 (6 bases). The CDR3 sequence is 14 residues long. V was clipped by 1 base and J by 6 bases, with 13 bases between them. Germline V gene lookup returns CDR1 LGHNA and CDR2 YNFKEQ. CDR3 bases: TGTGCCAGCAGCCAAGCGGGAGATAGAGGCGAGCAGTACTTC. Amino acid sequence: CASSQAGDRGEQYF.

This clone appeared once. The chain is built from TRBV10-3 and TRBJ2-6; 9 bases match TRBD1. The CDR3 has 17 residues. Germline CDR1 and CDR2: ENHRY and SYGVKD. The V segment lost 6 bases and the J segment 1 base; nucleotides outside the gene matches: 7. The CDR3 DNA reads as TGTGCCATCAGGACCGGGACAGGGTTTTCTGGGGCCAACGTCCTGACTTTC. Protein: CAIRTGTGFSGANVLTF.

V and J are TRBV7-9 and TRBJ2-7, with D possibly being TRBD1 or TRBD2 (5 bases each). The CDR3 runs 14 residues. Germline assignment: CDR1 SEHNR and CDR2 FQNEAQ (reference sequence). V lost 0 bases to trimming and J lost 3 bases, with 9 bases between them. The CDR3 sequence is CASSLAGVSYEQYF. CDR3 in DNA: TGTGCCAGCAGCTTAGCGGGGGTTAGCTACGAGCAGTACTTC.

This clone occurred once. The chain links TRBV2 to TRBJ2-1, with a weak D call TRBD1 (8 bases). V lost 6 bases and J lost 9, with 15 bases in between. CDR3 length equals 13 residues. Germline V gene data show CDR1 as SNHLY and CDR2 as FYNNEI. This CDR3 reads CASRSTGGGEQFF. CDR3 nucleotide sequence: TGTGCCAGCAGGTCAACAGGGGGGGGTGAGCAGTTCTTC.

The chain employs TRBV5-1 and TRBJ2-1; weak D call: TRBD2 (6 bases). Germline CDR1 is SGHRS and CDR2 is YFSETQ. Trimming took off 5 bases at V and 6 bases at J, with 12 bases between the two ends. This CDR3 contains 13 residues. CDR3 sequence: CASRPGESNEQFF. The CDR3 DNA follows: TGCGCCAGCAGGCCGGGGGAAAGCAATGAGCAGTTCTTC. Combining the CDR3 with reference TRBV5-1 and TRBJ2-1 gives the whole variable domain KAGVTQTPRYLIKTRGQQVTLSCSPISGHRSVSWYQQTPGQGLQFLFEYFSETQRNKGNFPGRFSGRQFSNSRSEMNVSTLELGDSALYLCASRPGESNEQFFGPGTRLTVL.

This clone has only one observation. DNA of the CDR3: TGTGCCAGCAGCGTAGACTTGGATACGCAGTATTTT. Translated, it gives CASSVDLDTQYF. The chain joins TRBV9 to TRBJ2-3; D not resolved. The CDR3 runs 12 residues. Per germline, CDR1 SGDLS and CDR2 YYNGEE. With 0 bases removed from V and 6 bases from J, the gap between germline ends came to 5 bases.

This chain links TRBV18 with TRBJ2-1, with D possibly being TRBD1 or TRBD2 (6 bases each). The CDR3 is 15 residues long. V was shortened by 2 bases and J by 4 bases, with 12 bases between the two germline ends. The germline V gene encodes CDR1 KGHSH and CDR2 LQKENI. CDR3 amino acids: CASSPGGRAYNEQFF. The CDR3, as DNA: TGTGCCAGCTCACCAGGGGGGCGAGCGTACAATGAGCAGTTCTTC.

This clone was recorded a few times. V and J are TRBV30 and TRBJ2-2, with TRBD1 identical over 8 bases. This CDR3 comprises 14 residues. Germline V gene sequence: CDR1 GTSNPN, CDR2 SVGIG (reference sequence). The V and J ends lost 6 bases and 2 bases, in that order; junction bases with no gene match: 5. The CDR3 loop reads CACGTGVNTGELFF. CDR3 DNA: TGTGCCTGCGGGACAGGAGTCAACACCGGGGAGCTGTTTTTT.

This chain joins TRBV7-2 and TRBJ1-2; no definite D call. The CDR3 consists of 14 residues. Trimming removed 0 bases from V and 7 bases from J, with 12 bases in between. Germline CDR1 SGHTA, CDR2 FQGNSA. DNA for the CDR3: TGTGCCAGCAGCTTAGCGCGGTGGGGTAGTGGCTACACCTTC. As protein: CASSLARWGSGYTF.

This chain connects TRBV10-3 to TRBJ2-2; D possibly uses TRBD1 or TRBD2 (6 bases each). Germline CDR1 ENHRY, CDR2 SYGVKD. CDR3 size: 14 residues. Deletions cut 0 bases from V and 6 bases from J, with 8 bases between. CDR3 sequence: CAISESGGAGELFF. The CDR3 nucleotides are TGTGCCATCAGTGAGTCGGGGGGCGCCGGGGAGCTGTTTTTT.

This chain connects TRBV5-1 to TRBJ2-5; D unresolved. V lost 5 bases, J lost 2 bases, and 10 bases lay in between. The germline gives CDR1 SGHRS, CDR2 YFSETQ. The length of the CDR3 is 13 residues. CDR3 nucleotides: TGCGCCAGCAGGCTTACGAGACAAGAGACCCAGTACTTC. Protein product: CASRLTRQETQYF. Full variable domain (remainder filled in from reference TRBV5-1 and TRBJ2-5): KAGVTQTPRYLIKTRGQQVTLSCSPISGHRSVSWYQQTPGQGLQFLFEYFSETQRNKGNFPGRFSGRQFSNSRSEMNVSTLELGDSALYLCASRLTRQETQYFGPGTRLLVL.